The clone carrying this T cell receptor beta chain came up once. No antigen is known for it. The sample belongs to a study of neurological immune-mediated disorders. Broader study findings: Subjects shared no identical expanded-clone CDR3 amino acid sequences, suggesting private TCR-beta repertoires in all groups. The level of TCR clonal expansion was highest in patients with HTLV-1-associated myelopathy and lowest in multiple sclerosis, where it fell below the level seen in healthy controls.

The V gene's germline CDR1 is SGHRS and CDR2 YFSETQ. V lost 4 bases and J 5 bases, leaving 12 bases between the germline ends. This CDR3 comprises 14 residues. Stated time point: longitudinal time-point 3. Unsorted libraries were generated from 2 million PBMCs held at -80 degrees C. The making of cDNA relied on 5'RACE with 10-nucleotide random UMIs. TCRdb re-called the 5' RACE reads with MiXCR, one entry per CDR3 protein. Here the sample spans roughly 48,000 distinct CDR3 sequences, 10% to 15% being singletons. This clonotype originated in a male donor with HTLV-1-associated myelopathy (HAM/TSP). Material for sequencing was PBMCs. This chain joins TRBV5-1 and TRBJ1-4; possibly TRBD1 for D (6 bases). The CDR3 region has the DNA TGCGCCAGCAGCCATGTGACAGGAAATGAAAAACTGTTTTTT. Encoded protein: CASSHVTGNEKLFF.